The 7 T cell receptor beta chains presented below share a single source sample, sequenced in a study of T cells expressing NK-cell markers. Reanalyzing the 5' RACE reads, TCRdb keeps one entry per CDR3 protein, without DNA. The sample holds about 380,000 distinct CDR3 sequences. Sequencing input: blood T cells: a sorted CD56 or NKG2C T cell subset, CD4+ or CD8+ T cells, or bulk PBMC T cells (not recorded which). These receptors were taken from a man aged 18-69 years in good health.

The gene calls are TRBV7-9 and TRBJ2-7. The V gene's germline CDR1 is SEHNR and CDR2 FQNEAQ (reference sequence). The CDR3 extends over 15 amino acids. The CDR3 reads CASSLGLGYSYEQYF.

The chain couples TRBV6-1 to TRBJ1-4; the D call from TCRdb, TRBD1, cannot be confirmed without DNA. This CDR3 has 15 amino acids. CDR1 is MNHNS and CDR2 is SASEGT in the germline V gene. This CDR3 is CASRQQGRLNEKLFF.

The J gene is TRBJ2-5, the V gene TRBV29-1; TCRdb picks TRBD1, but there is no DNA to check that call. CDR3 length: 15 residues. Germline V gives CDR1 SQVTM, CDR2 ANQGSEA. CDR3 region: CSVEVYRDRKETQYF.

The genes are TRBV20-1 and TRBJ1-2; the TCRdb call, TRBD1, lacks DNA for checking. Germline CDR1 and CDR2: DFQATT and SNEGSKA (reference sequence). There are 13 residues in the CDR3. This CDR3 reads CSARGGQGKGYTF.

The chain has TRBV7-2 and TRBJ2-6. The germline CDR1 and CDR2 sequences are SGHTA and FQGNSA. The CDR3 is 16 residues long. CDR3 sequence reads: CASSLESSSGANVLTF.

This chain uses TRBV2 with TRBJ2-5; TCRdb indicates TRBD1, and absent DNA this call remains unverified. CDR1 SNHLY and CDR2 FYNNEI come from the germline V gene. The CDR3 loop spans 14 amino acids. The CDR3 reads CASSAGDSKETQYF.

This chain connects TRBV13 to TRBJ2-1. Germline loops: CDR1 PRHDT, CDR2 FYEKMQ (reference sequence). This CDR3 spans 12 amino acids. The CDR3 loop reads CASSSFGNEQFF.